The rows below give T cell receptor beta chains drawn from one sample of a study of blood T cell repertoires in COVID-19. Some clones are missing from TCRdb's copy, which holds only in-frame ones; the method was immunoSEQ multiplex PCR. The table shows 20,000 to 25,000 clones, with over 75% occurring only once. Specimen: peripheral blood. The receptor source for this set is a woman of 80 years or more with acute or convalescent COVID-19. Each CDR3 is given with its conserved first and last residue. The order of the fields is clone size, D gene, V gene, J gene, CDR3 DNA, CDR3 protein. D genes are given only for firm matches. Clone size is shown for a subset of rows, as once, few, many or a class of expanded clone.

NA	TRBD1	TRBV29-1	TRBJ1-2	TGCAGCGTGGGGGACAGCAGAAACTATGGCTACACCTTC	CSVGDSRNYGYTF
NA	NA	TRBV11-3	TRBJ1-1	TGTGCCAGCAGCCAAACCCAGGGTACTGAAGCTTTCTTT	CASSQTQGTEAFF
few	NA	TRBV27	TRBJ1-5	TGTGCCAGCAGTCCCACTCGAGATCAGCCCCAGCATTTT	CASSPTRDQPQHF
NA	TRBD1	TRBV5-1	TRBJ1-1	TGCGCCAGCAGTGGGGGGACAGGGAAGACTGAAGCTTTCTTT	CASSGGTGKTEAFF
NA	NA	TRBV10-3	TRBJ1-5	TGTGCCATCAGTTTAGACAGTAATCAGCCCCAGCATTTT	CAISLDSNQPQHF
NA	NA	TRBV7-3	TRBJ1-1	TGTGCCAGCAGCTTCGGTGGTTCTTATGAAGCTTTCTTT	CASSFGGSYEAFF
NA	TRBD2	TRBV5-6	TRBJ2-6	TGTGCCAGCAGCTTGGATGCGGGAGGCTCTGGGGCCAACGTCCTGACTTTC	CASSLDAGGSGANVLTF
NA	NA	TRBV11-1	TRBJ1-1	TGTGCCAGCAGCTCTGGACACTTGGGTGAAGCTTTCTTT	CASSSGHLGEAFF
NA	NA	TRBV6-6	TRBJ2-3	TGTGCCAGCAGTTCCCAGGGGCCCTCAGGCACAGATACGCAGTATTTT	CASSSQGPSGTDTQYF
NA	NA	TRBV11-2	TRBJ2-3	TGTGCCAGCAGCCTGGTTCAGGTCACAGATACGCAGTATTTT	CASSLVQVTDTQYF
NA	NA	TRBV5-4	TRBJ1-5	TGTGCCAGCAGCCTACCTAGGGGGTCGGTCGAGCCCCAGCATTTT	CASSLPRGSVEPQHF
NA	NA	TRBV19	TRBJ1-1	TGTGCCAGTACTATCTCGGACAGCTTTGACACTGAAGCTTTCTTT	CASTISDSFDTEAFF
NA	NA	TRBV7-2	TRBJ2-1	TGTGCCAGCAGTCCGGACATGGCCTCCTACAATGAGCAGTTCTTC	CASSPDMASYNEQFF
NA	NA	TRBV6-6	TRBJ1-4	TGTGCCAGCAGCCCGGGATGGGGTAGCGGTGAAAAACTGTTTTTT	CASSPGWGSGEKLFF
NA	NA	TRBV9	TRBJ2-7	TGTGCCAGCTCTAGAGCGGGACAGGAGGGAACCGAGCAGTACTTC	CASSRAGQEGTEQYF
NA	NA	TRBV3-1/TRBV3-2	TRBJ1-2	TGTGCCAGCAGCCAAGGTGGAGGGGTCGGCTACACCTTC	CASSQGGGVGYTF
NA	TRBD1	TRBV6-2/TRBV6-3	TRBJ1-5	TGTGCCAGCAGTCCCCCACAGGGGCACAATCAGCCCCAGCATTTT	CASSPPQGHNQPQHF
NA	NA	TRBV30	TRBJ1-2	TGTGCCTGGAGTGAGGGGCATGGCTATGGCTACACCTTC	CAWSEGHGYGYTF
many	TRBD1	TRBV4-1	TRBJ1-2	TGCGCCAGCAGCCATATACAGGGGAACGGCTACACCTTC	CASSHIQGNGYTF
NA	TRBD1	TRBV30	TRBJ1-5	TGTGCCTGGAGAAACAGGGGTTCTAGCAATCAGCCCCAGCATTTT	CAWRNRGSSNQPQHF
NA	NA	TRBV4-2	TRBJ2-2	TGTGCCAGCAGCCAAGATCGTCTAGCTACCACCGGGGAGCTGTTTTTT	CASSQDRLATTGELFF
NA	NA	TRBV19	TRBJ1-5	TGTGCCAGTACCCTCGACAGCCCCGTCGGTTATAGCAATCAGCCCCAGCATTTT	CASTLDSPVGYSNQPQHF
once	TRBD1	TRBV12-5	TRBJ1-1	TGTGCTAGTGGCAACGACAGGGAGTTATGGTACACTGAAGCTTTCTTT	CASGNDRELWYTEAFF
NA	NA	TRBV30	TRBJ1-2	TGTGCCTGGACCTCCGGGGGGCTCGTCTATGGCTACACCTTC	CAWTSGGLVYGYTF
NA	NA	TRBV24-1	TRBJ1-5	TGTGCCACCAGTGCCTCCGGAGGACAGAGTAGCAATCAGCCCCAGCATTTT	CATSASGGQSSNQPQHF
NA	TRBD1	TRBV19	TRBJ2-5	TGTGCCAGTAGAGCCCGGGACAGGGAAGAGACCCAGTACTTC	CASRARDREETQYF
NA	NA	TRBV24-1	TRBJ2-5	TGTGCCACCAGTGACCTAAACAGGGATGGGCAAGAGACCCAGTACTTC	CATSDLNRDGQETQYF
NA	NA	TRBV18	TRBJ1-3	TGTGCCAGCTCACCACCCCCCAGCTCTGGAAACACCATATATTTT	CASSPPPSSGNTIYF
NA	TRBD2	TRBV9	TRBJ2-1	TGTGCCAGCAGCGCTGGACCTCGACTAGCGTCCCTTCAGGAGCAGTTCTTC	CASSAGPRLASLQEQFF
NA	NA	TRBV7-2	TRBJ1-2	TGTGCCAGCAGCCCCTTCCCGACAACACCTACAAATGGCTACACCTTC	CASSPFPTTPTNGYTF
NA	NA	TRBV19	TRBJ1-4	TGTGCCAGTAGGGTGCAGGGCAAAAGGGCTCATGAAAAACTGTTTTTT	CASRVQGKRAHEKLFF
NA	NA	TRBV4-2	TRBJ2-1	TGTGCCAGCAGCCAAGATGAATGGAGTGAGCAGTTCTTC	CASSQDEWSEQFF
NA	TRBD1	TRBV30	TRBJ1-1	TGTGCCTGGAGTGTTGGTCCGGGACAGGGTCGCACTGAAGCTTTCTTT	CAWSVGPGQGRTEAFF
NA	NA	TRBV7-9	TRBJ1-3	TGTGCCAGCAGCGACTATACGGGGAGCTCTGGAAACACCATATATTTT	CASSDYTGSSGNTIYF
NA	TRBD2	TRBV19	TRBJ2-3	TGTGCCACCCACCTAGCGGGCGAGCAGTATTTT	CATHLAGEQYF
medium-sized	TRBD1	TRBV18	TRBJ1-2	TGTGCCAGCTCCCCTGGACAGGGTTTGGTTGGCTACACCTTC	CASSPGQGLVGYTF
NA	NA	TRBV7-8	TRBJ2-3	TGTGCCAGCAGCTTAGTCGCAGATACGCAGTATTTT	CASSLVADTQYF
NA	TRBD1	TRBV5-4	TRBJ2-5	TGTGCCAGCAGCGGAGGACAGGGAAGGATGGAGACCCAGTACTTC	CASSGGQGRMETQYF
NA	TRBD1	TRBV29-1	TRBJ2-7	TGCAGCGTTGAAGGTGGGACAGGGGCGAACGAGCAGTACTTC	CSVEGGTGANEQYF
NA	NA	TRBV6-5	TRBJ1-1	TGTGCCAGCTCCAGGGCCAGGAACACTGAAGCTTTCTTT	CASSRARNTEAFF
NA	NA	TRBV24-1	TRBJ1-4	TGTGCCACCAGTGATGCCGCGGGTGAAAAACTGTTTTTT	CATSDAAGEKLFF
once	NA	TRBV5-5	TRBJ1-4	TGTGCCAGCAGCTTGGGAGAGGTCGAAAAACTGTTTTTT	CASSLGEVEKLFF
NA	TRBD2	TRBV6-6	TRBJ2-1	TGTGCCAGCAGTTACTTCGGGACTAGCGGACCAAATGAGCAGTTCTTC	CASSYFGTSGPNEQFF